The rows below give T cell receptor beta chains drawn from one sample of a study of shared clonotypes between healthy human individuals. Repertoires were generated with immunoSEQ multiplex PCR, while TCRdb's copy carries only in-frame clones and drops some. The table has 2 million to 2.5 million clones, over 85% seen once. Sequencing was carried out using naive CD4+ T cells from PBMCs. These receptors all come from a man between 18 and 35 years old in good health. Some clones in this sample may be carry-over from other donors' samples. The conserved cysteine and the conserved F or W are not part of the CDR3 here.

cdr3_length j_call v_call cdr3_aa
12 TRBJ2-7 TRBV5-1 ASSLGGDSYEQY
11 TRBJ1-4 TRBV18 ASSTGINEKLF
14 TRBJ1-1 TRBV18 ASSPLIQQGNTEAF
13 TRBJ2-3 TRBV7-9 ASSLAGFLADTQY
12 TRBJ1-5 TRBV4-2 ASSQEMGIQPQH
17 TRBJ2-5 TRBV5-4 ASSSDGLAGGLFQETQY
12 TRBJ1-2 TRBV21-1 ASSPAEENYGYT
14 TRBJ2-3 TRBV7-2 ASSLKGLTSTDTQY
13 TRBJ1-1 TRBV7-9 ASSTGRGPGTEAF
14 TRBJ2-2 TRBV7-3 ASSLTGPPNTGELF
13 TRBJ1-2 TRBV6-5 ASSPDSNSNYGYT
14 TRBJ2-5 TRBV28 ASSYGRGGGRETQY
13 TRBJ1-5 TRBV7-9 ASSLSSGGNQPQH
11 TRBJ2-5 TRBV7-3 ASSAGPQETQY
11 TRBJ1-2 TRBV30 AWISTGHYGYT
10 TRBJ1-5 TRBV28 ASSPDRRPKH
13 TRBJ2-7 TRBV7-9 ASSQLAGGVNEQY
11 TRBJ2-2 TRBV7-2 ASSLARDRELF
11 TRBJ2-2 TRBV6-5 AVTGANTGELF
12 TRBJ1-3 TRBV6-5 ASSPSSSGNTIY
12 TRBJ2-7 TRBV7-2 ATSGLANSYEQY
11 NA TRBV28 ASSVTGNYEQY
16 TRBJ2-7 TRBV18 ASSPRVTTREGLGEQY
12 TRBJ2-1 TRBV27 ASSRVGSYNEQF
11 TRBJ2-7 TRBV6-6 ASTPGGVDEQY
11 TRBJ1-1 TRBV6-5 ASRPPGTTEAF
15 TRBJ1-4 TRBV15 ATSRAGRTGTGEKLF
13 TRBJ2-2 TRBV5-1 ASSLAGLKAGELF
10 TRBJ2-7 TRBV6-1 ASSAGAYEQY
13 TRBJ2-7 TRBV5-1 ASGIGLAGPYEQY
13 TRBJ2-7 TRBV6-5 ASSYSSGWAYEQY
13 TRBJ2-7 TRBV28 ASSPPSGSPSEQY
13 TRBJ2-7 TRBV9 ASSEGLAEPYEQY
12 TRBJ1-2 TRBV5-1 ASSLRLTNYGYT
14 TRBJ1-1 TRBV4-1 ASSQWTGGVNTEAF
14 TRBJ1-3 TRBV19 ASSILRGGPGNTIY